What follows are 6 T cell receptor beta chains derived from one specimen sequenced in a study of blood T cell repertoires in COVID-19. The protocol was immunoSEQ multiplex PCR, while the TCRdb copy is restricted to in-frame clones and leaves out a portion. This sample has roughly 180,000 clones; less than 85% occur once, and the top ten carry 8% to 8.5%. The sequenced material came from peripheral blood. The receptors shown here come from a woman aged 55-69 years with COVID-19, enrolled during active disease.

The CDR3 DNA reads TGTGCCAGCAGCTTCGTGAGGGGGCTGAACACTGAAGCTTTCTTT. This translates into CASSFVRGLNTEAFF. The chain recombines TRBV5-4 with TRBJ1-1; 7 bases line up with TRBD1. V shed 2 bases and J 0 bases; nucleotides not matched to a gene: 4. This CDR3 comprises 15 residues. Germline CDR1 is SGHNT and CDR2 is YYREEE (reference sequence). Looking up the rest from reference TRBV5-4 and TRBJ1-1 gives the full variable domain: ETGVTQSPTHLIKTRGQQVTLRCSSQSGHNTVSWYQQALGQGPQFIFQYYREEENGRGNFPPRFSGLQFPNYSSELNVNALELDDSALYLCASSFVRGLNTEAFFGQGTRLTVV.

This chain joins TRBV6-6 and TRBJ2-7, with 9 bases aligning to TRBD2. The CDR3 runs 13 residues. V lost 8 bases, J lost 2 bases, and 4 bases stayed unmatched. Germline CDR1 reads MNHNY; CDR2 reads SVGAGI (reference sequence). The CDR3: CASGRLAAYEQYF. The CDR3 DNA reads TGTGCCAGCGGCCGACTAGCGGCCTACGAGCAGTACTTC.

The chain links TRBV2 to TRBJ2-3, with unresolved D. Germline V gene data show CDR1 as SNHLY and CDR2 as FYNNEI. The CDR3 loop spans 12 amino acids. Trimming cost V 6 bases and J 2 bases, with 6 bases left between them. CDR3 DNA sequence: TGTGCCAGCAGCGGGTACACAGATACGCAGTATTTT. This sequence encodes CASSGYTDTQYF. Drawing the rest from reference TRBV2 and TRBJ2-3, the complete variable domain is EPEVTQTPSHQVTQMGQEVILRCVPISNHLYFYWYRQILGQKVEFLVSFYNNEISEKSEIFDDQFSVERPDGSNFTLKIRSTKLEDSAMYFCASSGYTDTQYFGPGTRLTVL.

The chain links TRBV7-3 to TRBJ2-5; D is uncertain. Germline V gives CDR1 SGHTA, CDR2 FQGTGA. The CDR3 runs to 14 residues. Trimming removed 0 bases at V and 1 base at J, with 6 bases between. The CDR3 loop reads CASSLTHGQETQYF. The DNA for the CDR3 is TGTGCCAGCAGCTTAACGCACGGCCAAGAGACCCAGTACTTC.

The CDR3 sequence: CASSSVGSGYTF. The DNA for the CDR3 is TGTGCCAGTAGTAGCGTTGGGAGTGGCTACACCTTC. The chain is built from TRBV19 and TRBJ1-2, with unresolved D. The CDR3 totals 12 residues. CDR1 is LNHDA and CDR2 is SQIVND in the germline V gene (reference sequence). The V end lost 4 bases, the J end lost 7 bases, and 10 bases lay between the germline ends.

The rearrangement uses TRBV5-1 and TRBJ2-2, with TRBD2 matching over 8 bases. This CDR3 has 14 residues. Losses at the gene ends were 1 base for V and 5 bases for J; bases not matched to a gene: 1. Germline CDR1 SGHRS, CDR2 YFSETQ. CDR3 loop: CASSLKRGTGELFF. Written as DNA, the CDR3 is TGCGCCAGCAGCTTGAAGCGGGGGACCGGGGAGCTGTTTTTT.